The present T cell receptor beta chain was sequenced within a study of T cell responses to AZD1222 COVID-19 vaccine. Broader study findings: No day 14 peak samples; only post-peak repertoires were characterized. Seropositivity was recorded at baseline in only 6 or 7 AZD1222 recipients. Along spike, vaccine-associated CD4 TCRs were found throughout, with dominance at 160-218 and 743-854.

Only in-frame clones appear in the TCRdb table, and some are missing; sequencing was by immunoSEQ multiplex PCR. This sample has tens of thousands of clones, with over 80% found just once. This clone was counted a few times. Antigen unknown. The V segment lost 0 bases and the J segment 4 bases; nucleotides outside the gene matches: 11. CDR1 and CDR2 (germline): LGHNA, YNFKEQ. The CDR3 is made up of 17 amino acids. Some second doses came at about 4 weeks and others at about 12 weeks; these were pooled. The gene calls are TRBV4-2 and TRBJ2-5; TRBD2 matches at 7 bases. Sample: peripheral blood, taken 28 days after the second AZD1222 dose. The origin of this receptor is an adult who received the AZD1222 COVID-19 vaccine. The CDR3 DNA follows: TGTGCCAGCAGCCAAGAGGCGGGACTACGATCCGGAGAGACCCAGTACTTC. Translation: CASSQEAGLRSGETQYF.